The 24 T cell receptor beta chains in this list originate from one sample, sequenced in a study of T cell repertoires in cytomegalovirus infection. TCRdb reprocessed the reads via MiXCR and lists one record per CDR3 protein. This table holds roughly 570,000 distinct CDR3 sequences, approximately 40% found once. What these receptors recognize is not known. The sequences come from cultured PBMCs, collected from culture after CMV antigen stimulation. Source of these receptors: a human donor in good health (CMV status not recorded). Some clones in this sample may be carry-over from other donors' samples.

The V call is TRBV27, the J call TRBJ1-6; 8 bases line up with TRBD1. Losses at the gene ends were 8 bases for V and 6 bases for J; bases not matched to a gene: 9. The length of the CDR3 is 15 residues. Germline loops: CDR1 MNHEY, CDR2 SMNVEV (reference sequence). CDR3 coding DNA: TGTGCCAGCTCTCCCAGGGGGCGCCTTAATTCACCCCTCCACTTT. Its protein is CASSPRGRLNSPLHF.

The chain carries TRBV6-2 or TRBV6-3 and TRBJ2-5, with D perhaps matching TRBD1 (5 bases). Per the germline V gene, CDR1 is MNHEY and CDR2 is SVGEGT. The CDR3 is 13 amino acids. Deletions cut 6 bases from V and 5 bases from J, with 13 bases between. This CDR3 is CASSPTVWETQYF. The CDR3 DNA is TGTGCCAGCAGCCCGACAGTTTGGGAGACCCAGTACTTC.

The CDR3 region has the DNA TGTGCCATCAGTGATCAGGTTCGCACAGATACGCAGTATTTT. Residues: CAISDQVRTDTQYF. The J gene is TRBJ2-3, the V gene TRBV10-3, with D hard to call. The germline V gene encodes CDR1 ENHRY and CDR2 SYGVKD. The CDR3 is made up of 14 amino acids. Trimming pared 3 bases from V and 1 base from J, leaving 8 bases between.

This clonotype has a count of ten or more. The gene calls are TRBV7-2 and TRBJ2-3, with D perhaps TRBD1 or TRBD2 (6 bases each). Germline V gene sequence: CDR1 SGHTA, CDR2 FQGNSA. The CDR3 consists of 16 residues. V shed 5 bases and J shed 1 base, with 16 bases lying between them. The CDR3 region has the DNA TGTGCCAGCAGCCCAGCCGGGGGCTATCGCACAGATACGCAGTATTTT. Protein sequence: CASSPAGGYRTDTQYF.

This clonotype was seen a few times. The chain employs TRBV11-2 and TRBJ2-1; 7 bases fit TRBD2. Trimming took 10 bases from V and 9 from J; bases not matched to a gene: 15. Germline assignment: CDR1 SGHAT and CDR2 FQNNGV. The CDR3 is made up of 14 amino acids. CDR3 sequence reads: CATGAGGSRSEQFF. As DNA, the CDR3 is TGTGCCACCGGAGCCGGGGGGTCTAGGAGTGAGCAGTTCTTC.

The J gene is TRBJ2-4, the V gene TRBV25-1; either TRBD1 or TRBD2 may fit D (6 bases each). The CDR3 length is 17 residues. From germline, CDR1 is MGHDK and CDR2 SYGVNS. Trimming cost V 5 bases and J 0 bases, with 17 bases left between them. The CDR3 region has the DNA TGTGCCAGCAGTAATGGTGGGGGGCGAATAGCCAAAAACATTCAGTACTTC. This gives the protein CASSNGGGRIAKNIQYF.

The V call is TRBV2, the J call TRBJ1-6; unclear D gene. The V gene's germline CDR1 is SNHLY and CDR2 FYNNEI. This CDR3 contains 15 residues. V shed 1 base and J shed 7 bases, with 11 bases lying between them. CDR3: CASSEDEQPNSPLHF. The CDR3 bases are TGTGCCAGCAGTGAAGACGAGCAGCCCAATTCACCCCTCCACTTT.

This clonotype was detected only once. This chain uses TRBV7-8 with TRBJ1-3; D uncertain. Germline CDR1 reads SGHVS; CDR2 reads FQNEAQ. V was clipped by 5 bases and J by 4 bases, with 15 bases between them. CDR3 size: 15 residues. The CDR3 loop reads CASSPQGLRGNTIYF. CDR3 nucleotides: TGTGCCAGCAGCCCCCAAGGCCTGCGGGGAAACACCATATATTTT. The variable domain in full, completed from reference TRBV7-8 and TRBJ1-3, reads GAGVSQSPRYKVAKRGQDVALRCDPISGHVSLFWYQQALGQGPEFLTYFQNEAQLDKSGLPSDRFFAERPEGSVSTLKIQRTQQEDSAVYLCASSPQGLRGNTIYFGEGSWLTVV.

The chain recombines TRBV5-1 with TRBJ2-5; perhaps TRBD2 as D (5 bases). This CDR3 has 15 residues. With 4 bases removed from V and 2 bases from J, the gap between germline ends came to 15 bases. Germline CDR1 and CDR2: SGHRS and YFSETQ. CDR3 in DNA: TGCGCCAGCAGCGCCGGGGTCCACACACAAGAGACCCAGTACTTC. Amino acids: CASSAGVHTQETQYF.

This clonotype came up a few times. DNA of the CDR3: TGTGCCAGCAGCTTACGCGCAGGCTTTAGCGATGAGCAGTTCTTC. Translated: CASSLRAGFSDEQFF. The gene calls are TRBV7-2 and TRBJ2-1; D might be TRBD2 (5 bases). Germline CDR1 and CDR2: SGHTA and FQGNSA. Deletions cut 2 bases from V and 8 bases from J, with 16 bases between. This CDR3 has 15 amino acids.

The chain carries TRBV7-8 and TRBJ2-4; no clear D gene. The CDR3 sequence is 13 residues long. CDR1 SGHVS and CDR2 FQNEAQ come from the germline V gene. The V and J ends lost 4 bases and 7 bases respectively, with 11 bases between them. The CDR3 DNA reads TGTGCCAGCAGCTCCCCCCCGCTCAACATTCAGTACTTC. Its translation: CASSSPPLNIQYF.

V and J are TRBV5-1 and TRBJ2-7; TRBD1 matches 7 bases. The ends lost 4 bases at V and 3 bases at J; junction bases unmatched: 7. The CDR3 spans 14 residues. Germline V gene lookup returns CDR1 SGHRS and CDR2 YFSETQ. The DNA of the CDR3 is TGCGCCAGCAGCCCATGGACAGGAGACTACGAGCAGTACTTC. It translates to CASSPWTGDYEQYF.

This sequence joins TRBV5-6 and TRBJ2-7, with TRBD1 matching 7 bases. This CDR3 is 14 amino acids long. The J segment lost 3 bases and the V segment lost 4 bases, leaving 7 bases of the junction unmatched. CDR1 SGHDT and CDR2 YYEEEE come from the germline V gene. The CDR3 nucleotides read TGTGCCAGCAGCCCGGGGACAGCTCTCTACGAGCAGTACTTC. Translated: CASSPGTALYEQYF.

The gene calls are TRBV6-6 and TRBJ2-5; D ambiguous. The germline gives CDR1 MNHNY, CDR2 SVGAGI (reference sequence). V lost 7 bases, J lost 5 bases, and 14 bases lay in between. The length of the CDR3 is 13 residues. CDR3 bases: TGTGCCAGCAAGGAGTCGGAACGCGAGACCCAGTACTTC. Its protein product is CASKESERETQYF.

The chain recombines TRBV7-2 with TRBJ2-1, with D tentatively TRBD2 (7 bases). This CDR3 is built from 21 residues. Germline-derived CDR1 and CDR2 are SGHTA and FQGNSA. V lost 5 bases and J 1 base, leaving 30 bases between the germline ends. CDR3 DNA: TGTGCCAGCAGCAAACCTAGGGGGGGGGGGGAATCCCCCTCATCCTACAATGAGCAGTTCTTC. Translated: CASSKPRGGGESPSSYNEQFF.

V gene TRBV11-2 combines with J gene TRBJ2-3, with a tentative D call TRBD1 (6 bases). V lost 4 bases and J lost 2, with 10 bases in between. From germline, CDR1 is SGHAT and CDR2 FQNNGV. The CDR3 totals 14 residues. As DNA, the CDR3 is TGTGCCAGCAGCTACCCGGGACACACAGATACGCAGTATTTT. It codes for CASSYPGHTDTQYF.

This clonotype came up a few times. The chain combines TRBV7-6 with TRBJ2-3, with 7 bases matching TRBD1. CDR3 length equals 16 residues. Unmatched junction bases numbered 8, after V lost 5 bases and J lost 0 bases. Germline CDR1 SGHVS, CDR2 FNYEAQ. The CDR3 spells CASSDWTGPSTDTQYF. The CDR3 coding sequence is TGTGCCAGCAGCGATTGGACAGGCCCTAGCACAGATACGCAGTATTTT.

The sample holds a few counts of this clonotype. This chain joins TRBV7-6 and TRBJ2-1; no clear D gene. Germline V CDR1 and CDR2: SGHVS, FNYEAQ. Trimming took 4 bases from V and 9 from J, leaving 19 bases between them. CDR3 length: 15 amino acids. For the CDR3, the DNA is TGTGCCAGCAGCTACTCCGTACAAACCTACTCTGAGCAGTTCTTC. Residues: CASSYSVQTYSEQFF.

This clonotype turned up a few times. This rearrangement joins TRBV7-2 to TRBJ2-2; D possibly corresponds to TRBD1 (6 bases). Germline CDR1 SGHTA, CDR2 FQGNSA. The CDR3 consists of 18 residues. The V and J ends lost 5 bases and 1 base respectively, with 20 bases between them. The CDR3 loop is CASSHKRISGQNTGELFF. The CDR3 DNA follows: TGTGCCAGCAGCCACAAACGCATATCGGGACAGAACACCGGGGAGCTGTTTTTT.

V and J are TRBV27 and TRBJ2-5, with 7 nucleotides matching TRBD2. V trimming: 6 bases; J trimming: 3 bases; junction bases outside the gene matches: 7. Per germline, CDR1 MNHEY and CDR2 SMNVEV (reference sequence). The CDR3 totals 14 residues. CDR3 in amino acids: CASSPGLHKETQYF. The DNA for the CDR3 is TGTGCCAGCAGCCCGGGACTACATAAAGAGACCCAGTACTTC.

This clonotype was seen a handful of times. DNA for the CDR3: TGTGCCAGCAGTTCTGGGGGGTTAGATACGCAGTATTTT. Amino acids: CASSSGGLDTQYF. The chain joins TRBV28 to TRBJ2-3; maybe TRBD2 (6 bases). The CDR3 length is 13 residues. Looked up from germline, CDR1 is MDHEN and CDR2 is SYDVKM. Trimming pared 4 bases from V and 5 bases from J, leaving 10 bases between.

This clonotype came up a few times. The J gene is TRBJ1-2, the V gene TRBV11-2; 8 nucleotides line up with TRBD1. V lost 3 bases and J lost 13; bases outside the gene matches: 37. The CDR3 runs 22 residues. Germline V CDR1 and CDR2: SGHAT, FQNNGV. CDR3 protein: CASSLPLGGVGGLDRDFDRRTF. As DNA, the CDR3 is TGTGCCAGCAGCTTGCCCCTCGGGGGCGTAGGCGGGTTGGACAGGGACTTTGATCGGCGCACCTTC.

The chain carries TRBV12-3 or TRBV12-4 and TRBJ1-1, with a tentative D call TRBD1 (5 bases). V was pared by 11 bases and J by 8 bases, with 21 bases between. The CDR3 loop spans 13 amino acids. The CDR3: CASLGAPPREAFF. The DNA of the CDR3 is TGTGCCTCTCTCGGGGCACCTCCAAGGGAAGCTTTCTTT.

CDR3 bases: TGTGCCAGTAGTATAACGTACGGGGAGCTGTTTTTT. It yields the protein CASSITYGELFF. This chain joins TRBV19 and TRBJ2-2; D gene unclear. This CDR3 has 12 residues. V was pared by 2 bases and J by 7 bases, with 5 bases between. Germline CDR1 LNHDA, CDR2 SQIVND (reference sequence). Filled out from reference TRBV19 and TRBJ2-2, the complete variable domain reads DGGITQSPKYLFRKEGQNVTLSCEQNLNHDAMYWYRQDPGQGLRLIYYSQIVNDFQKGDIAEGYSVSREKKESFPLTVTSAQKNPTAFYLCASSITYGELFFGEGSRLTVL.